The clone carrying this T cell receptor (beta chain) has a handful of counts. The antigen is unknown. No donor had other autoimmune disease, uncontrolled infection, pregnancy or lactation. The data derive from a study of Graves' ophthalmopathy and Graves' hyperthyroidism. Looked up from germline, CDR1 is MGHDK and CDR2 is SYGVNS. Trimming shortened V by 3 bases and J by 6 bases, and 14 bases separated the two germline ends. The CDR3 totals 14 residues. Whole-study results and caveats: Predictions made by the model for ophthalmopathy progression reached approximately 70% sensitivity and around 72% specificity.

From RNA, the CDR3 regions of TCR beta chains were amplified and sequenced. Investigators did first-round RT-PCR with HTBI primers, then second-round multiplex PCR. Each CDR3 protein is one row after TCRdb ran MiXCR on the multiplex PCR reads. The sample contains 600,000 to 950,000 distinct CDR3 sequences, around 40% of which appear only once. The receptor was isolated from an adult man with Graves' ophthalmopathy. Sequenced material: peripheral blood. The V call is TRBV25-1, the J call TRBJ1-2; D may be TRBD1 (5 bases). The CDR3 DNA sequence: TGTGCCAGCAGTGATCCCCGGGGCGGCAATGGCTACACCTTC. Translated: CASSDPRGGNGYTF.